Below are 27 T cell receptor beta chains sequenced from a single sample in a study of human T cells and chemical hapten exposure. The time point: pre-sensitization, week 0. As for treatment: therapeutic diphenylcyclopropenone sensitization with weekly scalp DPC. TCRdb reprocessed the RACE reads with MiXCR, giving one entry per CDR3 protein. The sample carries under 110,000 distinct CDR3 sequences, 12% recorded once. Material: whole blood, obtained in connection with sensitization to the hapten diphenylcyclopropenone (DPC). Receptors originate from a woman in her forties or fifties with alopecia areata. Some clones in this sample may be carry-over from other donors' samples.

This clonotype was counted ten times or more. The rearrangement joins TRBV23-1 to TRBJ1-5; TRBD1 might be the D (6 bases). TRBV23-1 is an ORF; its function is uncertain. CDR3 length: 15 residues. V was trimmed by 4 bases and J by 3 bases, leaving 13 bases between them. In nucleotides, the CDR3 is TGCGCCAGCAGTCCGCCTCAGGGGCTCAATCAGCCCCAGCATTTT. It codes for CASSPPQGLNQPQHF.

The sample holds a few counts of this clonotype. V and J are TRBV6-1 and TRBJ1-5; the D is unclear. With 5 bases removed from V and 3 bases from J, the gap between germline ends came to 5 bases. The germline CDR1 and CDR2 sequences are MNHNS and SASEGT. CDR3 length: 12 amino acids. DNA for the CDR3: TGTGCCAGCAGTTCCGCCAATCAGCCCCAGCATTTT. Protein: CASSSANQPQHF.

The rearrangement links TRBV20-1 to TRBJ1-1, with 9 bases identical to TRBD1. The CDR3 is 15 amino acids. V gave up 3 bases and J gave up 5 bases; unmatched junction bases: 10. Germline CDR1 is DFQATT and CDR2 is SNEGSKA (reference sequence). The CDR3 coding sequence is TGCAGTGCTAGTATCACAGGGGGCGCGGGGACTGAAGCTTTCTTT. This translates into CSASITGGAGTEAFF.

The chain joins TRBV19 to TRBJ1-5; 9 nucleotides match TRBD1. Germline values: CDR1 LNHDA, CDR2 SQIVND (reference sequence). Trimming removed 6 bases from V and 0 bases from J; junction bases left unmatched: 15. The CDR3 is 19 residues long. The CDR3 sequence: CASSPVRDRAVYSNQPQHF. The CDR3 DNA reads as TGTGCCAGTAGCCCTGTCCGGGACAGGGCGGTATATAGCAATCAGCCCCAGCATTTT. Based on the CDR3 plus reference TRBV19 and TRBJ1-5, the full variable domain is DGGITQSPKYLFRKEGQNVTLSCEQNLNHDAMYWYRQDPGQGLRLIYYSQIVNDFQKGDIAEGYSVSREKKESFPLTVTSAQKNPTAFYLCASSPVRDRAVYSNQPQHFGDGTRLSIL.

The rearrangement uses TRBV4-2 and TRBJ2-7; D gene unclear. This CDR3 has 16 residues. Trimming pared 4 bases from V and 0 bases from J, leaving 16 bases between. Germline V CDR1 and CDR2: LGHNA, YNFKEQ. The CDR3 coding sequence is TGTGCCAGCAGCCTCTCAGGTTCGGACCTCTCCTACGAGCAGTACTTC. It translates to CASSLSGSDLSYEQYF.

Many counts were recorded for this clonotype. The CDR3 nucleotides are TGTGCCAGCAGTTACGGACAGGGCACATCCCGGCGCTATTCTGGCTACACCTTC. It is translated as CASSYGQGTSRRYSGYTF. The rearrangement uses TRBV6-2 or TRBV6-3 and TRBJ1-2; TRBD1 agrees at 8 bases. CDR3 size: 18 residues. The V gene end was trimmed by 2 bases and the J gene end by 7 bases; junction bases not matched to a gene: 18. Germline V lookup: CDR1 MNHEY, CDR2 SVGEGT.

This clonotype was seen many times. This rearrangement joins TRBV20-1 to TRBJ2-2, with D perhaps given as TRBD1 or TRBD2 (5 bases each). Per the germline V gene, CDR1 is DFQATT and CDR2 is SNEGSKA (reference sequence). The CDR3 has 13 amino acids. V dropped 6 bases and J dropped 7 bases, with 15 bases sitting between them. CDR3 loop: CSAPRAGNGELFF. In nucleotides, the CDR3 is TGCAGTGCCCCGCGGGCAGGGAACGGGGAGCTGTTTTTT.

There are a few counts of this clonotype. The V gene is TRBV7-9, the J gene TRBJ2-1, with D possibly being TRBD2 (5 bases). This CDR3 is 13 amino acids long. The germline V gene encodes CDR1 SEHNR and CDR2 FQNEAQ (reference sequence). The V end was cut by 8 bases, the J end by 5 bases, with 13 bases between. CDR3 in DNA: TGTGCCAGCGAAACGGGGTCCAACAATGAGCAGTTCTTC. Amino acid sequence: CASETGSNNEQFF.

DNA of the CDR3: TGTGCCAGCAGCTTATCGGCGGGGGAGAGCTCCTACAATGAGCAGTTCTTC. Translating gives CASSLSAGESSYNEQFF. The chain carries TRBV11-3 and TRBJ2-1; TRBD2 matches 7 bases. The CDR3 covers 17 residues. V was clipped by 2 bases and J by 0 bases; unmatched bases: 7. Germline V lookup: CDR1 SGHNT, CDR2 YENEEA.

This clonotype was picked up a small number of times. The chain links TRBV20-1 to TRBJ2-7; 12 bases match TRBD1. Germline CDR1 and CDR2: DFQATT and SNEGSKA (reference sequence). The trim removed 4 bases at V and 5 bases at J, leaving 3 bases unmatched. This CDR3 has 13 amino acids. CDR3 nucleotide sequence: TGCAGTGCTACTGGGACAGGGGGCGACGAGCAGTACTTC. Its translation is CSATGTGGDEQYF.

There are many counts of this clonotype. Here the CDR3 DNA reads TGTGCCAGCAGTGGACAGGGTCGGCAGCCCCAGCATTTT. Translated, it gives CASSGQGRQPQHF. This chain links TRBV12-3 or TRBV12-4 with TRBJ1-5; 8 bases are shared with TRBD1. The V and J ends lost 5 bases and 7 bases, in that order; junction bases with no gene match: 4. The CDR3 is made up of 13 amino acids.

The V gene is TRBV5-1, the J gene TRBJ1-5; D uncertain. The length of the CDR3 is 15 residues. Germline CDR1 and CDR2: SGHRS and YFSETQ. V was shortened by 3 bases and J by 6 bases, with 16 bases between the two germline ends. CDR3 sequence: CASSSDPDDGQPQHF. The DNA for the CDR3 is TGCGCCAGCAGCTCGGATCCCGACGATGGTCAGCCCCAGCATTTT.

DNA of the CDR3: TGCAGCGTGCTTAGACCATTGAACACTGAAGCTTTCTTT. Its translation: CSVLRPLNTEAFF. The rearrangement uses TRBV29-1 and TRBJ1-1; no firm D call. Germline CDR1 and CDR2: SQVTM and ANQGSEA. The CDR3 loop spans 13 amino acids. V was trimmed by 6 bases and J by 0 bases, leaving 11 bases between them. Drawing the rest from reference TRBV29-1 and TRBJ1-1, the complete variable domain is SAVISQKPSRDICQRGTSLTIQCQVDSQVTMMFWYRQQPGQSLTLIATANQGSEATYESGFVIDKFPISRPNLTFSTLTVSNMSPEDSSIYLCSVLRPLNTEAFFGQGTRLTVV.

This clonotype was picked up many times. V is TRBV5-5 and J is TRBJ1-2, with 7 positions matching TRBD1. In germline, CDR1 is SGHKS, CDR2 YYEKEE (reference sequence). This CDR3 is built from 12 residues. J lost 5 bases, V lost 3 bases, and 1 base had no gene match. CDR3 sequence: CASSWDRYGYTF. CDR3 nucleotide sequence: TGTGCCAGCAGCTGGGACAGATATGGCTACACCTTC.

This clonotype showed up just a few times. V is TRBV5-1 and J is TRBJ2-6; D gene unclear. Trimming took off 2 bases at V and 0 bases at J, with 12 bases between the two ends. Germline V gene data show CDR1 as SGHRS and CDR2 as YFSETQ. This CDR3 is built from 17 residues. CDR3 protein: CASSLGILSSGANVLTF. DNA for the CDR3: TGCGCCAGCAGCTTAGGGATCTTAAGCTCTGGGGCCAACGTCCTGACTTTC.

A few counts support this clonotype. V usage is TRBV13 and J usage is TRBJ2-7; 8 bases map to TRBD2. This CDR3 has 16 residues. The germline V gene has CDR1 PRHDT and CDR2 FYEKMQ (reference sequence). The J segment lost 0 bases and the V segment lost 4 bases, leaving 8 bases of the junction unmatched. This chain's CDR3 is CASSSFRTSTSYEQYF. CDR3 bases: TGTGCCAGCAGCTCTTTTCGGACTAGCACCTCCTACGAGCAGTACTTC.

This sequence joins TRBV6-2 or TRBV6-3 and TRBJ2-1; TRBD1 aligns across 7 bases. J was trimmed by 11 bases and V by 5 bases; bases with no gene match: 9. Germline V CDR1 and CDR2: MNHEY, SVGEGT. This CDR3 has 13 amino acids. In DNA, the CDR3 is TGTGCCAGCAGTCAGGGACAGCTAATGAAGCAGTTCTTC. It is translated as CASSQGQLMKQFF.

The chain has TRBV20-1 and TRBJ2-7, with D tentatively TRBD2 (5 bases). Germline CDR1 and CDR2: DFQATT and SNEGSKA (reference sequence). The CDR3 spans 14 residues. The V end was cut by 0 bases, the J end by 7 bases, with 16 bases between. In DNA, the CDR3 is TGCAGTGCTAGAGATCCGAGGGATCTACGAGAGCAGTACTTC. Protein: CSARDPRDLREQYF.

In its sample, this clonotype was seen many times. The rearrangement uses TRBV4-1 and TRBJ1-1; the match to TRBD1 covers 7 bases. V lost 4 bases and J lost 5; bases outside the gene matches: 10. Germline V gene lookup returns CDR1 MGHRA and CDR2 YSYEKL. The CDR3 covers 15 residues. Here the CDR3 DNA reads TGCGCCAGCAGCCGAGACTGGACAGGCGGAACTGAAGCTTTCTTT. Protein: CASSRDWTGGTEAFF.

This clonotype came up many times. V usage is TRBV28 and J usage is TRBJ2-2; TRBD1 is a possible D gene (5 bases). V was cut by 8 bases and J by 6 bases, with 16 bases left in between. The CDR3 sequence is 14 residues long. Looked up from germline, CDR1 is MDHEN and CDR2 is SYDVKM. DNA of the CDR3: TGTGCCAGCGGACACTTTACAGAATCCGGGGAGCTGTTTTTT. Translating it yields CASGHFTESGELFF.

The gene calls are TRBV7-6 and TRBJ2-1; 8 bases fit TRBD2. With 5 bases clipped from V and 0 bases from J, the junction kept 6 bases outside the gene matches. CDR3 length: 16 amino acids. Germline V gene sequence: CDR1 SGHVS, CDR2 FNYEAQ. The CDR3 DNA reads as TGTGCCAGCAGCACCGGCACTAGCGGCTCCTACAATGAGCAGTTCTTC. This gives the protein CASSTGTSGSYNEQFF. Full variable domain (rest looked up from reference TRBV7-6 and TRBJ2-1): GAGVSQSPRYKVTKRGQDVALRCDPISGHVSLYWYRQALGQGPEFLTYFNYEAQQDKSGLPNDRFSAERPEGSISTLTIQRTEQRDSAMYRCASSTGTSGSYNEQFFGPGTRLTVL.

This chain uses TRBV4-1 with TRBJ1-4; D is possibly TRBD1 (5 bases). Trimming stripped 4 bases from V and 4 bases from J, with 13 bases between. Germline V CDR1 and CDR2: MGHRA, YSYEKL. There are 15 residues in the CDR3. In DNA, the CDR3 is TGCGCCAGCAGCCCTCCGGGGCTCATTAATGAAAAACTGTTTTTT. This encodes CASSPPGLINEKLFF.

The chain has TRBV28 and TRBJ1-5; D might be TRBD1 (5 bases). The germline CDR1 and CDR2 sequences are MDHEN and SYDVKM. V shed 10 bases and J shed 3 bases, with 13 bases lying between them. CDR3 length: 13 amino acids. Written as DNA, the CDR3 is TGTGCCATCCCCGGGGCGGCCAATCAGCCCCAGCATTTT. Amino acids: CAIPGAANQPQHF.

In this sample, this clonotype turned up many times. The genes are TRBV11-2 and TRBJ2-7; D is unclear. Trimming removed 2 bases from V and 1 base from J, with 9 bases in between. The CDR3 runs to 14 residues. Per germline, CDR1 SGHAT and CDR2 FQNNGV. The CDR3 nucleotides read TGTGCCAGCAGCTTATCCCCCTCTTCCTACGAGCAGTACTTC. Protein: CASSLSPSSYEQYF.

This clonotype showed up just a few times. The V call is TRBV18, the J call TRBJ2-1; 12 bases are shared with TRBD2. The CDR3 consists of 15 residues. Trimming took 4 bases from V and 9 from J; bases not matched to a gene: 7. The germline gives CDR1 KGHSH, CDR2 LQKENI. CDR3 region: CASSQASGRAGEQFF. DNA for the CDR3: TGTGCCAGCTCACAGGCTAGCGGGAGGGCCGGTGAGCAGTTCTTC.

This clonotype turned up a few times. The V call is TRBV12-3 or TRBV12-4, the J call TRBJ2-7, with a possible D match to TRBD1 (5 bases). V was trimmed by 6 bases and J by 7 bases, leaving 16 bases between them. This CDR3 is built from 13 residues. The CDR3 nucleotides are TGTGCCAGCAGGCTGGGGTACCCAGGGGAGCAGTACTTC. Protein sequence: CASRLGYPGEQYF.

The rearrangement uses TRBV12-3 or TRBV12-4 and TRBJ1-1; tentatively, D is TRBD1 (5 bases). The ends were cut back, 5 bases at V and 6 bases at J, with 19 bases in the middle. This CDR3 region has 15 residues. CDR3 in amino acids: CASSGAGSVAAEAFF. DNA for the CDR3: TGTGCCAGCAGTGGGGCAGGGAGTGTAGCCGCTGAAGCTTTCTTT.